The present TCR beta chain was sequenced within a study of blood T cells in healthy people across ages. Combining a sample-barcoded 5' primer with a J-beta primer mix, a second PCR ran for roughly 7 to 11 cycles. CDR3-containing paired-end reads numbering at least 2.5 million came from each sample. TCRdb reprocessed the 5' RACE reads with MiXCR, giving one entry per CDR3 protein. The repertoire holds roughly 900,000 distinct CDR3 sequences, more than 25% seen once, with roughly 17% in the top ten. Study outcomes and limitations: Unsorted PBMCs blocked a conclusive comparison of naive and antigen-experienced cells. Both higher diversity and more naive CD4+ cells marked long-lived donors when set against aged donors. TCR beta diversity tracked closely with naive T cell percentage.

Germline V CDR1 and CDR2: SGHAT, FQNNGV. CDR3 size: 17 residues. A word on this clonotype: Its antigen is not identified. The junction differs from germline at one of its ends, possibly a read error.

This sequence joins TRBV11-2 and TRBJ2-3; D possibly corresponds to TRBD2 (5 bases). The sequenced material came from blood. The sequence was collected from a woman aged 80 or over in good health. The CDR3 DNA reads as TGTGCCGGCAGCCGTCGGGTCTCGGGGTATGGCACAAATACGCAGTATTTT. This codes for CAGSRRVSGYGTNTQYF.